This TCR beta chain was sequenced in a study of T cell changes during pregnancy in multiple sclerosis. Assay: immunoSEQ multiplex PCR; the TCRdb copy retains only in-frame clones and omits some. The table has 15,000 to 20,000 clones, 80% to 90% seen once. The germline V gene has CDR1 MNHEY and CDR2 SMNVEV (reference sequence). V was pared by 4 bases and J by 6 bases, with 8 bases of the junction left unmatched. The CDR3 length is 15 residues. This sequence originates from a female donor in good health, enrolled as a control in a pregnancy study. The V call is TRBV27, the J call TRBJ2-1; 8 positions match TRBD2. The input for sequencing was CD8+ T cells from peripheral blood mononuclear cells, taken in the second trimester of pregnancy. The CDR3 is CASSSRGGGINEQFF. The CDR3 DNA follows: TGTGCCAGCAGTTCGCGGGGCGGGGGGATCAATGAGCAGTTCTTC.